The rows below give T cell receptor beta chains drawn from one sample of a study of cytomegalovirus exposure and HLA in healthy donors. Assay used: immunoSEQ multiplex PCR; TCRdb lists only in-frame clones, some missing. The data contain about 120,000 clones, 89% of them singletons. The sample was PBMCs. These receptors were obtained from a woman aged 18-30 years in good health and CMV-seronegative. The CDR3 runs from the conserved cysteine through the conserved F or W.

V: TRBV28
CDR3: CASSWIAGRSYNEQFF

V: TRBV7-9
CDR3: CASSLETRTSGRFLNEQFF

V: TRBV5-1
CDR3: CASRMGTSGRAGYNEQFF

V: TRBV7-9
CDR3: CASSSRTGGFYGYTF

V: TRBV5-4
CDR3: CASSLEREGYNEQFF

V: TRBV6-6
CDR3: CASSQLAGGGYEQYF

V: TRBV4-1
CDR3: CASSLTGAPTYEQYF

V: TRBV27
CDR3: CASSSLAVLGQAQFF

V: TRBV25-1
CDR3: CASSEYVDEQFF

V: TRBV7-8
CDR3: CASSLGSYLAGGTGETQYF

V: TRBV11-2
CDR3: CASSFHGNTIYF

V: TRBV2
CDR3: CASSARWSSISSYNEQFF

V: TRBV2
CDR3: CASSRNGQGNQPQHF

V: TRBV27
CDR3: CASSSRDLGEQFF

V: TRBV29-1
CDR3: CSVTGGGEETQYF

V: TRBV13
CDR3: CASSPSRQGSYEQYF

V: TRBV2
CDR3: CASGKTGGQYEQYF

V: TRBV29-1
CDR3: CSGLTVYEQYF

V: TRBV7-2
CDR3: CASSFGLAGSYEQYF

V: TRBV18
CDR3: CASSPQTVNTEAFF

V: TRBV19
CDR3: CASSIVNRDYEQYF

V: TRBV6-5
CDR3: CASSYSATDYEQYF

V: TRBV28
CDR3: CASSLARYRYTF

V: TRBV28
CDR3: CASSPDRGRNQPQHF

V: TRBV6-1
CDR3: CASSPFRDPYQPQHF

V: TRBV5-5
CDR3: CASTRGLGEQYF

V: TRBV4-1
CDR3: CASSHRIAGGKYNEQFF

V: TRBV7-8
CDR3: CASSQIAGTSTDTQYF

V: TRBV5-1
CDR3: CASSSTGLANEKLFF

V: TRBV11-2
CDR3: CASSLDGSGRFGQYF

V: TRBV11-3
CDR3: CASSLVAGHSGNTIYF

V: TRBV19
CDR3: CASRVNRDLEAFF

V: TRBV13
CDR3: CASSLDRGGQTDTQYF

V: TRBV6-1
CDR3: CASSLAGPQGEQFF

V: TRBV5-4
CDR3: CASSLTQNEQFF

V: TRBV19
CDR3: CASSIRLAGVITDTQYF

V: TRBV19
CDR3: CASSTAGGSYNEQFF

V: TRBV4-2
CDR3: CASSQAKAGGPITGETQYF

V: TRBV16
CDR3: CASSQTRVDRGYTF

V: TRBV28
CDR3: CASSPGGVYEQYF

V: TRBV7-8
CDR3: CASSLVGGMNTEAFF